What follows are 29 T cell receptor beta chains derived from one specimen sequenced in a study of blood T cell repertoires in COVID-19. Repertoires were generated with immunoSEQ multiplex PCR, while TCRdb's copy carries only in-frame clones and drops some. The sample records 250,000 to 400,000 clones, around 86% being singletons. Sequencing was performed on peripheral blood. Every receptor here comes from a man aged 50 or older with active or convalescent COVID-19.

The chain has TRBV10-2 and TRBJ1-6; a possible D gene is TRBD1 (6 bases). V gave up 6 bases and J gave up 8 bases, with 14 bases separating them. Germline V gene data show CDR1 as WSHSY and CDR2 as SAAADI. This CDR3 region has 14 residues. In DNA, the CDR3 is TGCGCCAGCAGGGACCACGCAGGGGATTCACCCCTCCACTTT. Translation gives CASRDHAGDSPLHF.

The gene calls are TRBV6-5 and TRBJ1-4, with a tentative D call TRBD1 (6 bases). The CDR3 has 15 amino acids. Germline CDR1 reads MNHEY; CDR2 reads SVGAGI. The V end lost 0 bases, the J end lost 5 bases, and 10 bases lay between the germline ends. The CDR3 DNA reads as TGTGCCAGCAGTTACTCGGGGACACCGAATGAAAAACTGTTTTTT. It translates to CASSYSGTPNEKLFF.

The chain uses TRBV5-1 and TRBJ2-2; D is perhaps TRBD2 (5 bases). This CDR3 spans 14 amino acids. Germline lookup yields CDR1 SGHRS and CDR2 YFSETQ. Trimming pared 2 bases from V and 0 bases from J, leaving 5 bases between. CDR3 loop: CASSLAANTGELFF. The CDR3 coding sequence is TGCGCCAGCAGCTTAGCGGCGAACACCGGGGAGCTGTTTTTT.

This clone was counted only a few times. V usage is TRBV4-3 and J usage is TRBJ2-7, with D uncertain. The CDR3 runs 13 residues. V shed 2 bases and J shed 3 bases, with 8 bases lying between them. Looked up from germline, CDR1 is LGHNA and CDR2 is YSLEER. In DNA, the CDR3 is TGCGCCAGCAGCCAATTACTGTACTACGAGCAGTACTTC. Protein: CASSQLLYYEQYF.

CDR3 nucleotide sequence: TGTGCCAGCAGCTTACAAAACTCCTATAATTCACCCCTCCACTTT. Translation gives CASSLQNSYNSPLHF. The chain recombines TRBV11-2 with TRBJ1-6; D ambiguous. Trimming left V 2 bases short and J 0 bases short, with 5 bases between. CDR3 length: 15 residues. Germline CDR1 is SGHAT and CDR2 is FQNNGV.

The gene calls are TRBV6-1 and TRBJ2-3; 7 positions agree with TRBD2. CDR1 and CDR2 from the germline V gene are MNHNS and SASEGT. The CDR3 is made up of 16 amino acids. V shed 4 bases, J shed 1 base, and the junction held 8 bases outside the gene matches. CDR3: CASSGAVGRGTDTQYF. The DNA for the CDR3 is TGTGCCAGCAGTGGAGCTGTTGGGAGGGGCACAGATACGCAGTATTTT.

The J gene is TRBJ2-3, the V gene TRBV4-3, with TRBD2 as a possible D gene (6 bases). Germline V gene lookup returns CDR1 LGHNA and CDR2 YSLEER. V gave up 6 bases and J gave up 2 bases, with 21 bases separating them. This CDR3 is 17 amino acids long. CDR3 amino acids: CASSLKGGTLYTDTQYF. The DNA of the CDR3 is TGCGCCAGCAGTTTAAAAGGAGGGACTCTTTACACAGATACGCAGTATTTT.

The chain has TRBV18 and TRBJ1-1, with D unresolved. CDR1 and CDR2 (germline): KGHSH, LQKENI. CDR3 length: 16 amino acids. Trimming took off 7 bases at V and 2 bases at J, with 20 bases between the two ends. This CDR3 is CASLIVRHSPNTEAFF. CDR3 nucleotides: TGTGCCAGCTTAATAGTACGACACTCACCCAACACTGAAGCTTTCTTT.

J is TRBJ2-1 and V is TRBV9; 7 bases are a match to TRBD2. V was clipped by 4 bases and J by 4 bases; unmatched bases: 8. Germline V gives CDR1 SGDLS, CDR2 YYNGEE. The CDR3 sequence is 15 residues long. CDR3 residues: CASSPKAGPYNEQFF. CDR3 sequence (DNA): TGTGCCAGCAGCCCGAAAGCGGGGCCTTACAATGAGCAGTTCTTC.

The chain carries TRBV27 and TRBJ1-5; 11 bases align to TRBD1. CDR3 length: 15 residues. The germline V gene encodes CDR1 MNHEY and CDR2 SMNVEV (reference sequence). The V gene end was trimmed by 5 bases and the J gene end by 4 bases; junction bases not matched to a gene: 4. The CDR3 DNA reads TGTGCCAGCAGTCTAGGGACAGGGGGAAATCAGCCCCAGCATTTT. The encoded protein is CASSLGTGGNQPQHF.

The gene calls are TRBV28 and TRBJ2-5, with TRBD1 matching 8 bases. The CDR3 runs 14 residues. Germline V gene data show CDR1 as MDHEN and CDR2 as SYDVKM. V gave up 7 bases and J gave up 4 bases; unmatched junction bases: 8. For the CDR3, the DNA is TGTGCCAGCACTCGACAGGGGAGGAGAGAGACCCAGTACTTC. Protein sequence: CASTRQGRRETQYF.

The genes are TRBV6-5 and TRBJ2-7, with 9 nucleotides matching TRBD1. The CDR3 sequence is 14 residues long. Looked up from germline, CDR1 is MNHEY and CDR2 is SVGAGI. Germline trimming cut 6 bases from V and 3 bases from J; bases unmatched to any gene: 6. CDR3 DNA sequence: TGTGCCAGCAGCTGGACAGGGGCCAACTACGAGCAGTACTTC. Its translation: CASSWTGANYEQYF.

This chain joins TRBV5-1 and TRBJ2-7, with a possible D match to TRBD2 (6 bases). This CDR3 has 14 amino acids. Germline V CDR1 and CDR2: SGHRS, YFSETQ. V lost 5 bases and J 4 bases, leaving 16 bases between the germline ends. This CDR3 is CASSSYRGTYEQYF. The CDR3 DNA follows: TGCGCCAGCAGTTCTTACCGAGGGACTTACGAGCAGTACTTC.

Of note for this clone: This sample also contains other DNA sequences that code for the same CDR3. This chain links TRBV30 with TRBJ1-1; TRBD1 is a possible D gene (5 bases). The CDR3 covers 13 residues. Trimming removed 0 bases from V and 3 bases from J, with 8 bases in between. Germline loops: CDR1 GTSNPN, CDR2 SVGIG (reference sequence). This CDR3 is CAWSVQGDTEAFF. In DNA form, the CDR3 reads TGTGCCTGGAGTGTACAAGGGGACACTGAAGCTTTCTTT. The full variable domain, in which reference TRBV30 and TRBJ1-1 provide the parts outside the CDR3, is SQTIHQWPATLVQPVGSPLSLECTVEGTSNPNLYWYRQAAGRGLQLLFYSVGIGQISSEVPQNLSASRPQDRQFILSSKKLLLSDSGFYLCAWSVQGDTEAFFGQGTRLTVV.

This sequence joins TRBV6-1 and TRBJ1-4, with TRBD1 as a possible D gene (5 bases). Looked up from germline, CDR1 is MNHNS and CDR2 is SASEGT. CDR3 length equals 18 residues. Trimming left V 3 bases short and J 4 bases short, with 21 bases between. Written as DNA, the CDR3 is TGTGCCAGCAGTGATTTACAGGATACGGGCGGGGGTAATGAAAAACTGTTTTTT. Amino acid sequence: CASSDLQDTGGGNEKLFF.

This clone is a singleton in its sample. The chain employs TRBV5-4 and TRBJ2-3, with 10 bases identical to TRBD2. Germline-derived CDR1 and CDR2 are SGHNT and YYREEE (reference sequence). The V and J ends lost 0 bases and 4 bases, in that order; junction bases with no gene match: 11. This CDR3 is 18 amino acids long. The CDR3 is CASSLESPERGGADTQYF. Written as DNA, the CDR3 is TGTGCCAGCAGCTTGGAATCCCCTGAGCGGGGGGGGGCAGATACGCAGTATTTT.

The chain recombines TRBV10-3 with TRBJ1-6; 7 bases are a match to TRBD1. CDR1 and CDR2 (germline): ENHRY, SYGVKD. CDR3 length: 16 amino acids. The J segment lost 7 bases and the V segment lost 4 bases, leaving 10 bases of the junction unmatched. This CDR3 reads CAISARAGQTNSPLHF. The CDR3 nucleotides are TGTGCCATCAGTGCTCGGGCGGGACAGACAAATTCACCCCTCCACTTT.

The CDR3 DNA is TGTGCCACCAGTGACCCCGGGAGCATAGGCAATGAGCAGTTCTTC. Its translation: CATSDPGSIGNEQFF. J is TRBJ2-1 and V is TRBV24-1, with a tentative D call TRBD2 (6 bases). The V and J ends lost 4 bases and 6 bases respectively, with 15 bases between them. Germline V gene lookup returns CDR1 KGHDR and CDR2 SFDVKD. CDR3 length equals 15 residues.

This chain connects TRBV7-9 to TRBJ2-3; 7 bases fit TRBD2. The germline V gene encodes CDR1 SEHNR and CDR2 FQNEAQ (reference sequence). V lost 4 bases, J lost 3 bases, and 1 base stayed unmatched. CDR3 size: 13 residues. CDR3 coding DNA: TGTGCCAGCAGCTGGACTAGAACAGATACGCAGTATTTT. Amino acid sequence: CASSWTRTDTQYF. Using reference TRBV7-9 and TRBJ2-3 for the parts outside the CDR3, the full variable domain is DTGVSQNPRHKITKRGQNVTFRCDPISEHNRLYWYRQTLGQGPEFLTYFQNEAQLEKSRLLSDRFSAERPKGSFSTLEIQRTEQGDSAMYLCASSWTRTDTQYFGPGTRLTVL.

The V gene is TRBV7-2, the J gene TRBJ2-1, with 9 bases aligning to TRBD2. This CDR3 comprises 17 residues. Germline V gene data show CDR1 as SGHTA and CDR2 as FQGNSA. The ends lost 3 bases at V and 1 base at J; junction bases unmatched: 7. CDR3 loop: CASSFGGSGGSYNEQFF. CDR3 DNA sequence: TGTGCCAGCAGCTTCGGGGGCAGCGGGGGGTCCTACAATGAGCAGTTCTTC.

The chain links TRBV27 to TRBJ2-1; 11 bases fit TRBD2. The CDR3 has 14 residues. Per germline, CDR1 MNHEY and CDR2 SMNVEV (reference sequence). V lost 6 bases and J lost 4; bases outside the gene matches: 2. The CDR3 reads CASRGTSGYNEQFF. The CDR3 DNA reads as TGTGCCAGCAGGGGGACTAGCGGTTACAATGAGCAGTTCTTC.

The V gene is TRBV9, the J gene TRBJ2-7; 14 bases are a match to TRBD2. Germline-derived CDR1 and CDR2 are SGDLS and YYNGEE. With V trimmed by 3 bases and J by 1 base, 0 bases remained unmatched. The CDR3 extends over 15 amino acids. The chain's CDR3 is CASSGTSGGSYEQYF. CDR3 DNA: TGTGCCAGCAGCGGGACTAGCGGGGGGTCCTACGAGCAGTACTTC. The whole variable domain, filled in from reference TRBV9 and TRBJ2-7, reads DSGVTQTPKHLITATGQRVTLRCSPRSGDLSVYWYQQSLDQGLQFLIQYYNGEERAKGNILERFSAQQFPDLHSELNLSSLELGDSALYFCASSGTSGGSYEQYFGPGTRLTVT.

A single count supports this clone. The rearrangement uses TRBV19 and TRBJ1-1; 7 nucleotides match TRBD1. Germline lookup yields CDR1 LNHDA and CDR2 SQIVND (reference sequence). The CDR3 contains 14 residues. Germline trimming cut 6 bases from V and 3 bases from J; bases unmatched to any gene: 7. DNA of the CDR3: TGTGCCAGTAGGAGACAGGGCTTCTACACTGAAGCTTTCTTT. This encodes CASRRQGFYTEAFF.

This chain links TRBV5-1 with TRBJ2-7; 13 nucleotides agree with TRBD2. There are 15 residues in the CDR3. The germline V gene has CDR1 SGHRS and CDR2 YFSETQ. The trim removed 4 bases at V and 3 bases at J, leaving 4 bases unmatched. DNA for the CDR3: TGCGCCAGCAGCCCTGGACTAGCGGGAGTCTACGAGCAGTACTTC. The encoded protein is CASSPGLAGVYEQYF.

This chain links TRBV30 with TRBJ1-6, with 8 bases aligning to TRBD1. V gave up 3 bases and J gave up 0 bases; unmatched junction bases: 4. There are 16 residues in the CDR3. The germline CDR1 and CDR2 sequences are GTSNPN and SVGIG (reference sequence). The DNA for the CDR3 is TGTGCCTGGAGGTCAGGGGGCCTCTCCTATAATTCACCCCTCCACTTT. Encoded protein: CAWRSGGLSYNSPLHF.

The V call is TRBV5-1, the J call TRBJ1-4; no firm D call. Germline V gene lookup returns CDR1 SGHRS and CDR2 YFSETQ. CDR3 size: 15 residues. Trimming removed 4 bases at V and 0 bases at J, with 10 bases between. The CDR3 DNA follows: TGCGCCAGCAGCCCGGAGACCACAACTAATGAAAAACTGTTTTTT. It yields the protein CASSPETTTNEKLFF.

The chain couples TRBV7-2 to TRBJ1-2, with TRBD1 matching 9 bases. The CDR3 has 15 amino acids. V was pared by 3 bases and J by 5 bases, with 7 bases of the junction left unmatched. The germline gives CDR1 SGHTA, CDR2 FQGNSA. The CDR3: CASSFQQGAGYGYTF. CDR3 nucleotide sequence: TGTGCCAGCAGCTTCCAACAGGGGGCAGGGTATGGCTACACCTTC.

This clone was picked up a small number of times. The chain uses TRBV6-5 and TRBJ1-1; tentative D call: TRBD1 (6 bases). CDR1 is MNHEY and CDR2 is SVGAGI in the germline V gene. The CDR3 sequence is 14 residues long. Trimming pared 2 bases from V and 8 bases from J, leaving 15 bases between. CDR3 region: CASSYNGDIGEAFF. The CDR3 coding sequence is TGTGCCAGCAGTTACAACGGGGACATCGGGGAAGCTTTCTTT.

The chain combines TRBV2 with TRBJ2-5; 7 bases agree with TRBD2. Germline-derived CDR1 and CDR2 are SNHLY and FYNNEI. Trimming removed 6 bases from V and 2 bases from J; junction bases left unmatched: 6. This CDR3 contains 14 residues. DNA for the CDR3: TGTGCCAGCAGGGGGGGACTATCTCAAGAGACCCAGTACTTC. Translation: CASRGGLSQETQYF.